This passage covers 29 T cell receptor beta chains from one sample sequenced in a study of PD-L1 blockade in urothelial cancer (TCRdb year 2017). The method behind the library was the immunoSEQ multiplex PCR assay. The table was pulled from immuneACCESS by TCRdb, which kept in-frame rearrangements only. Such tables lose some clones; where checked, under half of the loss comes from unresolved V genes, and the rest has no known cause. This sample comprises 30,000 or so clones, 80% to 90% of them detected only once. The top ten clonotypes cover about 29% of the sample. The source was PBMCs, collected around atezolizumab (anti-PD-L1) treatment. Receptors originate from a man in his 60s with urothelial cancer.

This chain joins TRBV6-5 and TRBJ2-7; D uncertain. Per the germline V gene, CDR1 is MNHEY and CDR2 is SVGAGI. Trimming left V 7 bases short and J 4 bases short, with 14 bases between. This CDR3 has 13 residues. For the CDR3, the DNA is TGTGCCAGCAACGTCTATTTATCGTACGAGCAGTACTTC. It yields the protein CASNVYLSYEQYF.

The rearrangement uses TRBV5-1 and TRBJ2-1, with 13 bases lining up with TRBD2. J was trimmed by 4 bases and V by 4 bases; bases with no gene match: 8. CDR1 SGHRS and CDR2 YFSETQ come from the germline V gene. The CDR3 runs 17 residues. This CDR3 is CASSLGTSGIHYNEQFF. CDR3 nucleotide sequence: TGCGCCAGCAGCCTAGGGACTAGCGGGATTCATTACAATGAGCAGTTCTTC.

This chain uses TRBV20-1 with TRBJ2-1; D perhaps matches TRBD2 (5 bases). The CDR3 has 11 amino acids. The V gene lost 4 bases and the J gene lost 6 bases, with 7 bases spanning the gap. In germline, CDR1 is DFQATT, CDR2 SNEGSKA (reference sequence). The CDR3 loop reads CSATTSNEQFF. DNA for the CDR3: TGCAGTGCTACAACTAGCAATGAGCAGTTCTTC.

The rearrangement joins TRBV19 to TRBJ1-5; D call uncertain. This CDR3 region has 14 residues. CDR1 is LNHDA, CDR2 SQIVND, per germline (reference sequence). V lost 1 base and J lost 2, with 6 bases in between. CDR3 in amino acids: CASSIVRGNQPQHF. The DNA for the CDR3 is TGTGCCAGTAGTATAGTCCGGGGCAATCAGCCCCAGCATTTT.

This chain uses TRBV5-1 with TRBJ1-2; 10 bases align to TRBD1. Germline CDR1 is SGHRS and CDR2 is YFSETQ. The CDR3 is 17 amino acids. The V and J ends lost 0 bases and 7 bases, in that order; junction bases with no gene match: 12. In DNA form, the CDR3 reads TGCGCCAGCAGCTTGGTCCCCGGGACAGGGGTAGGAGGTGGCTACACCTTC. Translation gives CASSLVPGTGVGGGYTF.

J is TRBJ1-5 and V is TRBV2; 9 positions agree with TRBD1. The V gene's germline CDR1 is SNHLY and CDR2 FYNNEI. Trimming removed 7 bases from V and 5 bases from J; junction bases left unmatched: 12. The CDR3 totals 16 residues. CDR3: CASTSTGGGFHQPQHF. In nucleotides, the CDR3 is TGTGCCAGCACCTCAACAGGGGGCGGTTTCCATCAGCCCCAGCATTTT.

The J gene is TRBJ1-5, the V gene TRBV5-5, with D tentatively TRBD1 (5 bases). Trimming left V 0 bases short and J 4 bases short, with 17 bases between. The CDR3 runs to 17 residues. The V gene's germline CDR1 is SGHKS and CDR2 YYEKEE (reference sequence). The DNA for the CDR3 is TGTGCCAGCAGCTTGGCTCGGGGGGGTTTGAAGAATCAGCCCCAGCATTTT. Its protein product is CASSLARGGLKNQPQHF.

V gene TRBV9 combines with J gene TRBJ1-5, with 8 positions matching TRBD1. With V trimmed by 3 bases and J by 5 bases, 7 bases remained unmatched. This CDR3 has 15 amino acids. Germline V gene data show CDR1 as SGDLS and CDR2 as YYNGEE. The CDR3 bases are TGTGCCAGCAGCGCGCAGGGGGCAACCTATCAGCCCCAGCATTTT. It encodes CASSAQGATYQPQHF.

The chain is built from TRBV5-1 and TRBJ2-5; 8 positions match TRBD1. Losses at the gene ends were 4 bases for V and 6 bases for J; bases not matched to a gene: 11. Germline V gives CDR1 SGHRS, CDR2 YFSETQ. This CDR3 contains 15 residues. The CDR3 loop is CASSRGWQGAKTQYF. The CDR3 DNA reads TGCGCCAGCAGCCGGGGCTGGCAGGGGGCGAAGACCCAGTACTTC. The whole variable domain, filled in from reference TRBV5-1 and TRBJ2-5, reads KAGVTQTPRYLIKTRGQQVTLSCSPISGHRSVSWYQQTPGQGLQFLFEYFSETQRNKGNFPGRFSGRQFSNSRSEMNVSTLELGDSALYLCASSRGWQGAKTQYFGPGTRLLVL.

This chain uses TRBV18 with TRBJ2-7; TRBD2 matches at 7 bases. CDR3 size: 15 residues. Looked up from germline, CDR1 is KGHSH and CDR2 is LQKENI. V trimming: 2 bases; J trimming: 1 base; junction bases outside the gene matches: 5. The DNA of the CDR3 is TGTGCCAGCTCACCAAGGGCGGGAGTTTCCTACGAGCAGTACTTC. Its translation: CASSPRAGVSYEQYF.

The rearrangement joins TRBV5-1 to TRBJ2-3; 13 bases match TRBD2. The CDR3 loop spans 16 amino acids. Germline V gene data show CDR1 as SGHRS and CDR2 as YFSETQ. J lost 4 bases, V lost 1 base, and 3 bases had no gene match. CDR3 sequence: CASSLTSGGAADTQYF. The DNA of the CDR3 is TGCGCCAGCAGCTTGACTAGCGGGGGGGCGGCAGATACGCAGTATTTT.

This clone was counted a few times. This chain uses TRBV4-2 with TRBJ1-4, with no clear D. Trimming removed 3 bases at V and 7 bases at J, with 18 bases between. CDR1 and CDR2 (germline): LGHNA, YNFKEQ. The CDR3 covers 16 residues. CDR3 sequence: CASSQGFGGEVEKLFF. Here the CDR3 DNA reads TGTGCCAGCAGCCAGGGCTTTGGCGGGGAGGTTGAAAAACTGTTTTTT.

V is TRBV5-1 and J is TRBJ2-6; D remains ambiguous. CDR1 is SGHRS, CDR2 YFSETQ, per germline. The CDR3 is made up of 15 amino acids. V was cut by 4 bases and J by 0 bases, with 8 bases left in between. CDR3 DNA sequence: TGCGCCAGCAGCCCAACTATCTCTGGGGCCAACGTCCTGACTTTC. Its translation: CASSPTISGANVLTF.

This sequence joins TRBV10-3 and TRBJ2-7, with unresolved D. The CDR3 totals 12 residues. V lost 3 bases and J lost 0, with 3 bases in between. Germline V lookup: CDR1 ENHRY, CDR2 SYGVKD. The DNA for the CDR3 is TGTGCCATCAGTGATAGCTCCTACGAGCAGTACTTC. Translating it yields CAISDSSYEQYF.

The chain employs TRBV5-1 and TRBJ2-2; 7 bases map to TRBD2. This CDR3 has 15 amino acids. The germline CDR1 and CDR2 sequences are SGHRS and YFSETQ. V shed 0 bases, J shed 4 bases, and the junction held 3 bases outside the gene matches. The CDR3: CASSLGLAVTGELFF. Written as DNA, the CDR3 is TGCGCCAGCAGCTTGGGACTAGCAGTCACCGGGGAGCTGTTTTTT.

The chain uses TRBV23-1 and TRBJ2-3; D ambiguous. TRBV23-1 is designated an ORF whose function remains uncertain. Trimming stripped 3 bases from V and 0 bases from J, with 10 bases between. The CDR3 spans 15 residues. The CDR3 bases are TGCGCCAGCAGTCATCCAGGTTGTAGCACAGATACGCAGTATTTT. Encoded protein: CASSHPGCSTDTQYF.

V usage is TRBV5-1 and J usage is TRBJ2-7, with D possibly being TRBD2 (6 bases). This CDR3 is 14 amino acids long. V was clipped by 4 bases and J by 0 bases, with 11 bases between them. The germline CDR1 and CDR2 sequences are SGHRS and YFSETQ. The DNA for the CDR3 is TGCGCCAGCAGCGACCGGGGGATCTCCTACGAGCAGTACTTC. Translating gives CASSDRGISYEQYF.

The rearrangement links TRBV5-1 to TRBJ2-3; TRBD1 matches 7 bases. Germline V gene lookup returns CDR1 SGHRS and CDR2 YFSETQ. This CDR3 is built from 14 residues. V was clipped by 7 bases and J by 4 bases; unmatched bases: 9. CDR3 sequence reads: CASGGTGASDTQYF. The CDR3, as DNA: TGCGCCAGCGGAGGAACAGGGGCGTCAGATACGCAGTATTTT.

V usage is TRBV19 and J usage is TRBJ2-6; tentative D call: TRBD1 (6 bases). The V end lost 10 bases, the J end lost 2 bases, and 15 bases lay between the germline ends. Germline V gene lookup returns CDR1 LNHDA and CDR2 SQIVND (reference sequence). The CDR3 consists of 15 residues. CDR3 residues: CATSTDRTGANVLTF. The CDR3 region has the DNA TGTGCCACCTCAACAGACAGGACTGGGGCCAACGTCCTGACTTTC.

V gene TRBV11-2 combines with J gene TRBJ2-7; TRBD1 might be the D (5 bases). Germline CDR1 SGHAT, CDR2 FQNNGV. The length of the CDR3 is 13 residues. V was trimmed by 5 bases and J by 2 bases, leaving 10 bases between them. As DNA, the CDR3 is TGTGCCAGCAGCCTTGACAGAGCCTACGAGCAGTACTTC. Amino acids: CASSLDRAYEQYF.

The rearrangement links TRBV7-2 to TRBJ1-1, with 9 bases aligning to TRBD1. Trimming removed 5 bases from V and 11 bases from J; junction bases left unmatched: 9. This CDR3 region has 13 residues. Germline CDR1 is SGHTA and CDR2 is FQGNSA. The CDR3 sequence: CASSPGTGSLAFF. The CDR3 nucleotides are TGTGCCAGCAGCCCCGGGACAGGGTCGTTGGCTTTCTTT.

The chain recombines TRBV10-3 with TRBJ1-3; D not resolved. Germline V gene data show CDR1 as ENHRY and CDR2 as SYGVKD. V dropped 8 bases and J dropped 2 bases, with 7 bases sitting between them. The length of the CDR3 is 12 residues. CDR3 sequence (DNA): TGTGCCATCCAGGCGACTGGAAACACCATATATTTT. Amino acids: CAIQATGNTIYF.

The chain joins TRBV5-5 to TRBJ1-3, with 7 bases fitting TRBD1. The CDR3 has 14 residues. The V gene end was trimmed by 1 base and the J gene end by 2 bases; junction bases not matched to a gene: 0. Per the germline V gene, CDR1 is SGHKS and CDR2 is YYEKEE (reference sequence). The CDR3 spells CASSLTGAGNTIYF. The CDR3 DNA sequence: TGTGCCAGCAGCTTGACAGGGGCTGGAAACACCATATATTTT. Together with reference TRBV5-5 and TRBJ1-3, the CDR3 gives the full variable domain: DAGVTQSPTHLIKTRGQQVTLRCSPISGHKSVSWYQQVLGQGPQFIFQYYEKEERGRGNFPDRFSARQFPNYSSELNVNALLLGDSALYLCASSLTGAGNTIYFGEGSWLTVV.

The genes are TRBV16 and TRBJ2-7, with D perhaps matching TRBD2 (5 bases). The CDR3 totals 15 residues. CDR1 KGHSY and CDR2 FQNENV come from the germline V gene. Trimming stripped 0 bases from V and 8 bases from J, with 17 bases between. In DNA form, the CDR3 reads TGTGCCAGCAGCCAATCTAATGGTGGCGGGTATCAGCAGTACTTC. Amino acids: CASSQSNGGGYQQYF.

The V and J genes are TRBV25-1 and TRBJ2-2, with D possibly TRBD2 on 5 matching bases. CDR1 and CDR2 from the germline V gene are MGHDK and SYGVNS. V gave up 10 bases and J gave up 7 bases, with 28 bases separating them. The CDR3 is made up of 17 amino acids. The DNA of the CDR3 is TGTGCCACCATGGCGGGCCGGGCCAAAGGGAGACGCGGGGAGCTGTTTTTT. It encodes CATMAGRAKGRRGELFF. The full variable domain, with the rest looked up from reference TRBV25-1 and TRBJ2-2, is EADIYQTPRYLVIGTGKKITLECSQTMGHDKMYWYQQDPGMELHLIHYSYGVNSTEKGDLSSESTVSRIRTEHFPLTLESARPSHTSQYLCATMAGRAKGRRGELFFGEGSRLTVL.

This chain joins TRBV7-3 and TRBJ2-1, with D perhaps matching TRBD2 (7 bases). Germline lookup yields CDR1 SGHTA and CDR2 FQGTGA. The CDR3 runs to 13 residues. Trimming shortened V by 5 bases and J by 7 bases, and 12 bases separated the two germline ends. CDR3 residues: CASSRGAKNEQFF. The CDR3 DNA sequence: TGTGCCAGCAGCCGGGGGGCTAAAAATGAGCAGTTCTTC.

The rearrangement uses TRBV19 and TRBJ1-1; D is possibly TRBD1 (6 bases). Germline V gene sequence: CDR1 LNHDA, CDR2 SQIVND (reference sequence). The CDR3 sequence is 15 residues long. V was trimmed by 5 bases and J by 0 bases, leaving 13 bases between them. The DNA for the CDR3 is TGTGCCAGTAGTGTCAGGACAGCTTTGAACACTGAAGCTTTCTTT. Residues: CASSVRTALNTEAFF.

This chain links TRBV6-1 with TRBJ2-7, with 11 nucleotides matching TRBD2. Germline lookup yields CDR1 MNHNS and CDR2 SASEGT. V gave up 6 bases and J gave up 0 bases; unmatched junction bases: 4. The CDR3 loop spans 15 amino acids. The CDR3 region is CASRLLAGASYEQYF. In nucleotides, the CDR3 is TGTGCCAGCAGATTACTAGCGGGAGCCTCCTACGAGCAGTACTTC.

The CDR3 DNA sequence: TGTGCCAGCAGCTCCAGGACAGGAGCTAATTCACCCCTCCACTTT. Translation: CASSSRTGANSPLHF. The chain combines TRBV7-3 with TRBJ1-6, with 7 bases fitting TRBD1. CDR3 length equals 15 residues. CDR1 is SGHTA, CDR2 FQGTGA, per germline. The ends lost 4 bases at V and 6 bases at J; junction bases unmatched: 6.